This T cell receptor (beta chain) is drawn from a study of Tregs in tolerant kidney transplant recipients. Clones were read by immunoSEQ multiplex PCR, and TCRdb kept only the in-frame ones, dropping some. The sample holds about 110,000 clones, nearly 90% seen once. This CDR3 has 14 residues. V gave up 4 bases and J gave up 6 bases; unmatched junction bases: 1. CDR1 and CDR2 from the germline V gene are MGHRA and YSYEKL. V is TRBV4-1 and J is TRBJ2-2; the match to TRBD2 covers 11 bases. The sequence derives from a human donor who received a combined kidney and bone marrow transplant. The starting material was CD4+ T cells from blood, obtained before the transplant. CDR3 bases: TGCGCCAGCAGCCTAGCGGGGGGGCCCGGGGAGCTGTTTTTT. Translation gives CASSLAGGPGELFF.